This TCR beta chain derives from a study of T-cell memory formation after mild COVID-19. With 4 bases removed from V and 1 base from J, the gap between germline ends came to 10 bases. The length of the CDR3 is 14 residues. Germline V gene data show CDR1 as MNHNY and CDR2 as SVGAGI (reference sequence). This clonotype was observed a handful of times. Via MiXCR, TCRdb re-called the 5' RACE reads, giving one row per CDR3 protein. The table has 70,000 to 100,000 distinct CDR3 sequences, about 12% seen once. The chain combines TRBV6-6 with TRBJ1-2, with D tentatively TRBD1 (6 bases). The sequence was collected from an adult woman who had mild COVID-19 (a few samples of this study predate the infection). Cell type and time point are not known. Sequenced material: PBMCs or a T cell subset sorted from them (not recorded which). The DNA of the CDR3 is TGTGCCAGCAGTTCGGACAGCCGTAACTATGGCTACACCTTC. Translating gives CASSSDSRNYGYTF.